These 3 T cell receptor beta chains came from one sample sequenced in a study of early T cells in non-severe SARS-CoV-2 infection. In TCRdb, the 5' RACE reads were re-called with MiXCR into one record per CDR3 protein. The table records 30,000 to 35,000 distinct CDR3 sequences, 6% to 7% of them present only once. Sequenced sample: whole blood. The receptor source for this set is an adult who was a healthcare worker with PCR-confirmed SARS-CoV-2 infection or an uninfected control (not recorded which).

By proportion, this clonotype is medium-sized (0.01 to 0.1%). This chain links TRBV29-1 with TRBJ2-1; 8 bases agree with TRBD1. With 2 bases clipped from V and 10 bases from J, the junction kept 4 bases outside the gene matches. CDR1 and CDR2 from the germline V gene are SQVTM and ANQGSEA. The CDR3 loop spans 12 amino acids. The CDR3 protein is CSVELGDREQFF. CDR3 nucleotides: TGCAGCGTTGAACTTGGGGACAGGGAGCAGTTCTTC.

This clonotype was counted at least ten times. The J gene is TRBJ1-6, the V gene TRBV12-3 or TRBV12-4, with unresolved D. The CDR3 runs to 11 residues. V lost 6 bases and J 14 bases, leaving 11 bases between the germline ends. The CDR3 bases are TGTGCCAGCAGCCTATCTTTGGCCCTCCACTTT. Protein sequence: CASSLSLALHF.

The table lists this clonotype with many counts. The chain couples TRBV14 to TRBJ2-7, with D unclear. V lost 3 bases and J 4 bases, leaving 4 bases between the germline ends. The CDR3 length is 11 residues. Germline V CDR1 and CDR2: SGHDN, FVKESK. The CDR3 here is CASSQGYEQYF. CDR3 bases: TGTGCCAGCAGCCAGGGTTACGAGCAGTACTTC.